These 5 T cell receptor beta chains were sequenced from one sample in a study of cytomegalovirus exposure and HLA in healthy donors. Profiling relied on immunoSEQ multiplex PCR, and the TCRdb table lists in-frame clones only, not all of them. The sample lists under 300,000 clones; 90% were seen once. The sequencing input was PBMCs. The source of these receptors is a woman between 18 and 29 years old in good health and CMV-seronegative.

V gene TRBV7-9 combines with J gene TRBJ1-3, with D perhaps matching TRBD1 (6 bases). The CDR3 totals 18 residues. Trimming cost V 4 bases and J 2 bases, with 21 bases left between them. From germline, CDR1 is SEHNR and CDR2 FQNEAQ (reference sequence). The chain's CDR3 is CASSSQGGGVAAGNTIYF. CDR3 coding DNA: TGTGCCAGCAGCTCACAGGGAGGGGGTGTCGCGGCTGGAAACACCATATATTTT. The full variable domain, completed using reference TRBV7-9 and TRBJ1-3, is DTGVSQNPRHKITKRGQNVTFRCDPISEHNRLYWYRQTLGQGPEFLTYFQNEAQLEKSRLLSDRFSAERPKGSFSTLEIQRTEQGDSAMYLCASSSQGGGVAAGNTIYFGEGSWLTVV.

The chain carries TRBV11-2 and TRBJ2-7; 10 bases fit TRBD2. Trimming took 5 bases from V and 7 from J; bases not matched to a gene: 14. CDR1 and CDR2 from the germline V gene are SGHAT and FQNNGV. The CDR3 is 16 amino acids. This CDR3 reads CASSRRSGGARTEQYF. CDR3 nucleotide sequence: TGTGCCAGCAGCAGAAGAAGCGGGGGGGCCCGGACGGAGCAGTACTTC.

The chain is built from TRBV7-2 and TRBJ2-5; no reliable D call. The V and J ends lost 5 bases and 2 bases respectively, with 3 bases between them. The length of the CDR3 is 11 residues. From germline, CDR1 is SGHTA and CDR2 FQGNSA. This CDR3 is CASSRQETQYF. DNA for the CDR3: TGTGCCAGCAGCCGGCAAGAGACCCAGTACTTC.

The chain carries TRBV27 and TRBJ1-6; tentatively, D is TRBD1 (5 bases). Germline V gene lookup returns CDR1 MNHEY and CDR2 SMNVEV (reference sequence). The V gene lost 1 base and the J gene lost 8 bases, with 12 bases spanning the gap. The CDR3 spans 15 residues. CDR3 nucleotide sequence: TGTGCCAGCAGTTTATTGACCGGGGGGGATTCACCCCTCCACTTT. Translated, it gives CASSLLTGGDSPLHF.

The gene calls are TRBV7-2 and TRBJ2-7, with D perhaps matching TRBD2 (7 bases). With 3 bases removed from V and 0 bases from J, the gap between germline ends came to 12 bases. Per the germline V gene, CDR1 is SGHTA and CDR2 is FQGNSA. The CDR3 consists of 15 residues. The CDR3 is CASSLRGGSSYEQYV. CDR3 bases: TGTGCCAGCAGCTTGAGGGGGGGGAGCTCCTACGAGCAGTACGTC.